This T cell receptor (beta chain) stems from a study of blood T cell repertoires in COVID-19. Study at large: T cells, B-cell-depleted T cells, or PBMCs supplied cDNA or gDNA.

The method was immunoSEQ multiplex PCR; TCRdb's version includes in-frame clones alone and lacks a portion of them. The sample contains 200,000 to 300,000 clones, approximately 90% of which appear only once. The germline V gene has CDR1 SQVTM and CDR2 ANQGSEA. The CDR3 runs 14 residues. J was trimmed by 5 bases and V by 7 bases; bases with no gene match: 11. Participants were aged roughly 18 to 90 years, lived in over 20 US areas, and enrolled virtually. This TCR derives from a young woman who had recovered from COVID-19. Sequences were obtained from PBMCs or T cells enriched from blood (not recorded which). The rearrangement uses TRBV29-1 and TRBJ1-1; TRBD1 matches at 9 bases. The CDR3 DNA follows: TGCAGCGCCCACCCCGGGACAGGGAGGACTGAAGCTTTCTTT. This sequence encodes CSAHPGTGRTEAFF. The complete variable domain, with remaining parts taken from reference TRBV29-1 and TRBJ1-1, reads SAVISQKPSRDICQRGTSLTIQCQVDSQVTMMFWYRQQPGQSLTLIATANQGSEATYESGFVIDKFPISRPNLTFSTLTVSNMSPEDSSIYLCSAHPGTGRTEAFFGQGTRLTVV.